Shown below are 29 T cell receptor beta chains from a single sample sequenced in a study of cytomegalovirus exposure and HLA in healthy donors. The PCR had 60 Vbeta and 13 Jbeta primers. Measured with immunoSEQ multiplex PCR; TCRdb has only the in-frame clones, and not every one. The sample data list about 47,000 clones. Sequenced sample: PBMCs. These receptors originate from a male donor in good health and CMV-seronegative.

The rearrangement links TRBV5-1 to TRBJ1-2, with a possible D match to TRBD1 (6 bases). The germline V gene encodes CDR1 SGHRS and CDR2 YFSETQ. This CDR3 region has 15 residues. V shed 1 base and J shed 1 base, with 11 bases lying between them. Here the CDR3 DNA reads TGCGCCAGCAGCTTGACGTCAGGGGTTAACTATGGCTACACCTTC. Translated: CASSLTSGVNYGYTF.

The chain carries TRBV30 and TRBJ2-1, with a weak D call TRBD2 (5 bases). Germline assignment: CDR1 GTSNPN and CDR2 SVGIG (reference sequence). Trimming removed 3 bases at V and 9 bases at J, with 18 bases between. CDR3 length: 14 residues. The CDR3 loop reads CAWRDRLASSEQFF. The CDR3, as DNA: TGTGCCTGGAGGGACCGGCTAGCAAGTAGTGAGCAGTTCTTC. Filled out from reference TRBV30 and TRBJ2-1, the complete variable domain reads SQTIHQWPATLVQPVGSPLSLECTVEGTSNPNLYWYRQAAGRGLQLLFYSVGIGQISSEVPQNLSASRPQDRQFILSSKKLLLSDSGFYLCAWRDRLASSEQFFGPGTRLTVL.

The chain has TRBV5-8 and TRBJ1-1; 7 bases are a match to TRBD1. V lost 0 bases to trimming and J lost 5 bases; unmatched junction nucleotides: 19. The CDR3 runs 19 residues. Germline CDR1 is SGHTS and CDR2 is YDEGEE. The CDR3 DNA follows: TGTGCCAGCAGCTTGGCGGCCCCTCCTACAGGGGAGCGTAGGACTGAAGCTTTCTTT. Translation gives CASSLAAPPTGERRTEAFF.

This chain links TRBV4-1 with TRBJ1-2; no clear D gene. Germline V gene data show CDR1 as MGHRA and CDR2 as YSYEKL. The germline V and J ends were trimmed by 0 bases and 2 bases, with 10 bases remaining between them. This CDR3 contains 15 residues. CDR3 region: CASSQEERINYGYTF. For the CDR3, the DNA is TGCGCCAGCAGCCAAGAAGAGAGGATAAACTATGGCTACACCTTC.

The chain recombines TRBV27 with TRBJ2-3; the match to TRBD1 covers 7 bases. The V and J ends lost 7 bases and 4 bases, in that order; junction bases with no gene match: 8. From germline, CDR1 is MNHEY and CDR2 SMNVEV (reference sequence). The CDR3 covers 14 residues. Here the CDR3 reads CASTPYRGSDTQYF. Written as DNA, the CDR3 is TGTGCCAGCACCCCTTACAGGGGCTCAGATACGCAGTATTTT.

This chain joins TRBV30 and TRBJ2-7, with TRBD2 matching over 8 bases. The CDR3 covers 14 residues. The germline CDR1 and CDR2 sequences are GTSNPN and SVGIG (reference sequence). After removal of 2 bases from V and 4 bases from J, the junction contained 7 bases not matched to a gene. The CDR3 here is CAWSHASGSYEQYF. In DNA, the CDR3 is TGTGCCTGGAGTCACGCTAGCGGGTCTTACGAGCAGTACTTC.

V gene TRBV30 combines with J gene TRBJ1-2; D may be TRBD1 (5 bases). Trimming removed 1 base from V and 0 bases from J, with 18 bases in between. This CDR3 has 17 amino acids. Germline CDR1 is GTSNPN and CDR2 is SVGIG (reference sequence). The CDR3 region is CAWSASWGRRANYGYTF. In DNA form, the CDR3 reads TGTGCCTGGAGTGCCTCTTGGGGCAGAAGAGCTAACTATGGCTACACCTTC.

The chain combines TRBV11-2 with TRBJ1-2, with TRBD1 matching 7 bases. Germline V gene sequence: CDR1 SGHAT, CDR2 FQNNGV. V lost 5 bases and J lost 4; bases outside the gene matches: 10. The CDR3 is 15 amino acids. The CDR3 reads CASSITSGGGYGYTF. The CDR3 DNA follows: TGTGCCAGCAGCATAACCTCAGGGGGTGGCTATGGCTACACCTTC.

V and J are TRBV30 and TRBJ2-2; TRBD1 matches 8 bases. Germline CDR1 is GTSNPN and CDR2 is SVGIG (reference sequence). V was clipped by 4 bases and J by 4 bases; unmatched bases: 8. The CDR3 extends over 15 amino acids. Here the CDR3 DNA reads TGTGCCTGGAAGACAGGGGACCATGGCACCGGGGAGCTGTTTTTT. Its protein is CAWKTGDHGTGELFF.

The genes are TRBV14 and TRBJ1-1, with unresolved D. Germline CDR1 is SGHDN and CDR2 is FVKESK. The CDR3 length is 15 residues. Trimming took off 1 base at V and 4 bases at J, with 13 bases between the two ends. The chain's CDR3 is CASSQGGALGTEAFF. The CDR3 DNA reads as TGTGCCAGCAGCCAAGGAGGAGCGCTGGGCACTGAAGCTTTCTTT.

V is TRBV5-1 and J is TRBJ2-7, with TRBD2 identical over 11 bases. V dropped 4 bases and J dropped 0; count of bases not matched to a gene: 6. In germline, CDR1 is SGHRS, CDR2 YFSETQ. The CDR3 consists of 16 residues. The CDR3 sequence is CASSVTSGDYSYEQYF. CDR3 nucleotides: TGCGCCAGCAGCGTGACTAGCGGGGATTACTCCTACGAGCAGTACTTC.

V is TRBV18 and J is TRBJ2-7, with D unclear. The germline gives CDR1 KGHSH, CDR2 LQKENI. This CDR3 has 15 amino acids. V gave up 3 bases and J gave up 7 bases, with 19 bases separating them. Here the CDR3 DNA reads TGTGCCAGCTCACCCGACTCGCGGTACCTTGGTGAGCAGTACTTC. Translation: CASSPDSRYLGEQYF.

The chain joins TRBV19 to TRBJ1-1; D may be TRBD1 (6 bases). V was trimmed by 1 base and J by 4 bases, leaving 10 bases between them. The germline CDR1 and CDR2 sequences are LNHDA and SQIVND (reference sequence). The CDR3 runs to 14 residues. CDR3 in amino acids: CASSIGGLGTEAFF. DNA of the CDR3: TGTGCCAGTAGTATAGGGGGGCTCGGCACTGAAGCTTTCTTT. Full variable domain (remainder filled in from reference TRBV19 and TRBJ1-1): DGGITQSPKYLFRKEGQNVTLSCEQNLNHDAMYWYRQDPGQGLRLIYYSQIVNDFQKGDIAEGYSVSREKKESFPLTVTSAQKNPTAFYLCASSIGGLGTEAFFGQGTRLTVV.

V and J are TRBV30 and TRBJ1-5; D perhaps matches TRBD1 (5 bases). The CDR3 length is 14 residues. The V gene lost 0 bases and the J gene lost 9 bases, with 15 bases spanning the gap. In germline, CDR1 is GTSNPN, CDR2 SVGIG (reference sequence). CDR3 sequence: CAWSVGGRDWPQHF. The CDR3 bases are TGTGCCTGGAGTGTAGGTGGGCGGGACTGGCCCCAGCATTTT. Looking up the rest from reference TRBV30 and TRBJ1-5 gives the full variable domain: SQTIHQWPATLVQPVGSPLSLECTVEGTSNPNLYWYRQAAGRGLQLLFYSVGIGQISSEVPQNLSASRPQDRQFILSSKKLLLSDSGFYLCAWSVGGRDWPQHFGDGTRLSIL.

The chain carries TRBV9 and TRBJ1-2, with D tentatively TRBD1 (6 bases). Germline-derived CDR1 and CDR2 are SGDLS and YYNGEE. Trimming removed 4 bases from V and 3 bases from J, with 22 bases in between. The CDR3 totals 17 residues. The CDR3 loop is CASSTNKGGQTYYGYTF. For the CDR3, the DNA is TGTGCCAGCAGCACCAATAAGGGGGGGCAGACGTACTATGGCTACACCTTC.

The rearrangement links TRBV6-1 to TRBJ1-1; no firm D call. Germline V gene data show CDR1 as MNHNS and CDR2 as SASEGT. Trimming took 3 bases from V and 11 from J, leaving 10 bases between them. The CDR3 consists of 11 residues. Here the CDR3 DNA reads TGTGCCAGCAGTGATCCCTGGGAGGCTTTCTTT. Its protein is CASSDPWEAFF.

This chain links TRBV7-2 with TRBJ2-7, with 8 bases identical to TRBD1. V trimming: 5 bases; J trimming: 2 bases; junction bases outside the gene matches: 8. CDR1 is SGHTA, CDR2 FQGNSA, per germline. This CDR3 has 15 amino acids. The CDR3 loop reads CASSPDRGLPYEQYF. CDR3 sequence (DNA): TGTGCCAGCAGCCCAGACAGGGGACTTCCCTACGAGCAGTACTTC.

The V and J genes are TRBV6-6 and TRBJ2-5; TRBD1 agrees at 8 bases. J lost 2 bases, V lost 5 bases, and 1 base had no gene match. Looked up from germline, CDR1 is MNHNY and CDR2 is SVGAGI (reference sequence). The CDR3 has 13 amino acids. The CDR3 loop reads CASSRQGQETQYF. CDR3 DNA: TGTGCCAGCAGTCGACAGGGGCAAGAGACCCAGTACTTC.

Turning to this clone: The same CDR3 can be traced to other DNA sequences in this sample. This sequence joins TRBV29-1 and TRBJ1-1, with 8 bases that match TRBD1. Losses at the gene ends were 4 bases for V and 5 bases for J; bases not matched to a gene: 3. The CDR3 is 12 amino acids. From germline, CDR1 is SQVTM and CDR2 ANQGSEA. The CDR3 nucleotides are TGCAGCGTTGGGACAGGGAGAACTGAAGCTTTCTTT. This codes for CSVGTGRTEAFF.

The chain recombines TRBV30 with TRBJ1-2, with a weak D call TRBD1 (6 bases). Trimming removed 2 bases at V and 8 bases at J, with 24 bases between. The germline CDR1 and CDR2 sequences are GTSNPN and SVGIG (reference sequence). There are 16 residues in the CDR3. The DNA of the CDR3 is TGTGCCTGGAGTCTCTCTATGACAGGACCGAGATCGGGCTACACCTTC. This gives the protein CAWSLSMTGPRSGYTF.

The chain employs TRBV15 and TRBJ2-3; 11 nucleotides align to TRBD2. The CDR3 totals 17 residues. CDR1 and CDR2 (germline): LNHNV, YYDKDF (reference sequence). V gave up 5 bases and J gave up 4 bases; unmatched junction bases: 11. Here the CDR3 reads CATSSLAGGGSSDTQYF. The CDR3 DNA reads TGTGCCACCAGCTCTTTAGCGGGGGGGGGTTCTTCAGATACGCAGTATTTT.

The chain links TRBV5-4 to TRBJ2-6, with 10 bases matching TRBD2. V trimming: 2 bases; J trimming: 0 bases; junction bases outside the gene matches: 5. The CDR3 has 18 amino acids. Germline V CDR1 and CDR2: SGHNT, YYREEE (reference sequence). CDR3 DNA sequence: TGTGCCAGCAGCTTCGAGCGGGGGGGTGGCTCTGGGGCCAACGTCCTGACTTTC. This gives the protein CASSFERGGGSGANVLTF.

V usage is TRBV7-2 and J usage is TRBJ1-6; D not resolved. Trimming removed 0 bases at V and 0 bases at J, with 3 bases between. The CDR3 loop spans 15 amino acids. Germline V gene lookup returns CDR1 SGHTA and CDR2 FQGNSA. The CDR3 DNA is TGTGCCAGCAGCTTAGCTAGCTCCTATAATTCACCCCTCCACTTT. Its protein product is CASSLASSYNSPLHF.

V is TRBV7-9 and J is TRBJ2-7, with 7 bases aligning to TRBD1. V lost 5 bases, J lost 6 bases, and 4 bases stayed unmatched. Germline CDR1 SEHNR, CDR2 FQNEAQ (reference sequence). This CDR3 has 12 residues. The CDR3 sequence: CASSATGPEQYF. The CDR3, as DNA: TGTGCCAGCAGCGCGACAGGGCCCGAGCAGTACTTC.

CDR3 bases: TGTGCCAGCAGTCCAGAACAGGGCCGAGCATTTCAGCCCCAGCATTTT. Its protein is CASSPEQGRAFQPQHF. This sequence joins TRBV27 and TRBJ1-5; perhaps TRBD1 as D (6 bases). In germline, CDR1 is MNHEY, CDR2 SMNVEV (reference sequence). This CDR3 region has 16 residues. Trimming took off 5 bases at V and 6 bases at J, with 20 bases between the two ends.

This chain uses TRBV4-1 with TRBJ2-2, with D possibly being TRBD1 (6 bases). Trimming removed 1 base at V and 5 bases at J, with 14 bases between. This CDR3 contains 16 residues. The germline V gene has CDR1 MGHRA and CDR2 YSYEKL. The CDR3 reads CASSQVYPGETGELFF. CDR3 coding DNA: TGCGCCAGCAGCCAAGTATACCCAGGGGAAACCGGGGAGCTGTTTTTT.

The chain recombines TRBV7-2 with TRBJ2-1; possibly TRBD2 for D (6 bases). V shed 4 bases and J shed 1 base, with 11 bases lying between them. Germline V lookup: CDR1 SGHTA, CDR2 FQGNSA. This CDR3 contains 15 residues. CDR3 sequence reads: CASSSRDFSYNEQFF. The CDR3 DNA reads TGTGCCAGCAGCTCGCGGGACTTTTCCTACAATGAGCAGTTCTTC.

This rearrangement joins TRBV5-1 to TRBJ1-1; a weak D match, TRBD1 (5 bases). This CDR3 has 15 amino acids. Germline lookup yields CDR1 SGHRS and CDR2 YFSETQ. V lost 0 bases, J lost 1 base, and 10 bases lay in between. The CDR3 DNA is TGCGCCAGCAGCTTGGGCTGGGGGGAGAACACTGAAGCTTTCTTT. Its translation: CASSLGWGENTEAFF.

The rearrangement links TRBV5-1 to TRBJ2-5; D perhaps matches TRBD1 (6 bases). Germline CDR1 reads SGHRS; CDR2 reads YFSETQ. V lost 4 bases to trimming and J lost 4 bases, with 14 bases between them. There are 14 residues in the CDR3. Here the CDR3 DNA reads TGCGCCAGCAGCACCGTGGACAGAGCAGAGACCCAGTACTTC. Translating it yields CASSTVDRAETQYF.